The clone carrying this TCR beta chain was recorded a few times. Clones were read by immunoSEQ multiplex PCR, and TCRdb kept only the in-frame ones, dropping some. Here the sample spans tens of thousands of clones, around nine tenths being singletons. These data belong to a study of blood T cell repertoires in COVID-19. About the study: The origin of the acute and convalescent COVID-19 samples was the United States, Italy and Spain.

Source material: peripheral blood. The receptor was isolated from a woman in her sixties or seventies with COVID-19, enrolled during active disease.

In DNA, the CDR3 is TGTGCCAGCAGTCAGGGGGGCAGCTCCTACGAGCAGTACTTC. Its translation is CASSQGGSSYEQYF. This chain connects TRBV7-9 to TRBJ2-7; TRBD1 is a possible D gene (7 bases). Per the germline V gene, CDR1 is SEHNR and CDR2 is FQNEAQ (reference sequence). V lost 6 bases and J lost 0, with 12 bases in between. CDR3 length: 14 amino acids. Together with reference TRBV7-9 and TRBJ2-7, the CDR3 gives the full variable domain: DTGVSQNPRHKITKRGQNVTFRCDPISEHNRLYWYRQTLGQGPEFLTYFQNEAQLEKSRLLSDRFSAERPKGSFSTLEIQRTEQGDSAMYLCASSQGGSSYEQYFGPGTRLTVT.